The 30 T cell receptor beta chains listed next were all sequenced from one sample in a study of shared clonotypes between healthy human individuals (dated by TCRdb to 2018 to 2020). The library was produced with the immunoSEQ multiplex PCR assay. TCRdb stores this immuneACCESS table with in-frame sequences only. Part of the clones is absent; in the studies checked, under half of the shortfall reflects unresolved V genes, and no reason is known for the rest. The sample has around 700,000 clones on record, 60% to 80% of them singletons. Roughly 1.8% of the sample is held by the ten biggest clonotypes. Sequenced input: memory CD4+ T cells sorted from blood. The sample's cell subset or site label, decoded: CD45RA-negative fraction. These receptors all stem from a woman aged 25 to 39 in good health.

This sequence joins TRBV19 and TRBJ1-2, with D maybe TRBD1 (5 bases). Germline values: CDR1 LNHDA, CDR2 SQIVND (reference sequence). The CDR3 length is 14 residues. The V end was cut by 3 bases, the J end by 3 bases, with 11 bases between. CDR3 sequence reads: CASSMVRAHYGYTF. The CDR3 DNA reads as TGTGCCAGTAGTATGGTCAGGGCCCACTATGGCTACACCTTC.

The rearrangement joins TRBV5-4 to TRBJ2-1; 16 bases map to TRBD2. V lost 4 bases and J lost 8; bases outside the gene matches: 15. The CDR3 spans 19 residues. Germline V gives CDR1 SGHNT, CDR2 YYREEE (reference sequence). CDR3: CASSDTKPGLAGGPDEQFF. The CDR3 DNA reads TGTGCCAGCAGCGATACCAAGCCGGGACTAGCGGGAGGGCCCGATGAGCAGTTCTTC.

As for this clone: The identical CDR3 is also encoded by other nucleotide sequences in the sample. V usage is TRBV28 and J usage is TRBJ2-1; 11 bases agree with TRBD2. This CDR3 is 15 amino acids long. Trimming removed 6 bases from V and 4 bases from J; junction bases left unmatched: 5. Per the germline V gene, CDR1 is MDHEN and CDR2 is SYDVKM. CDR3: CASREGLAEYNEQFF. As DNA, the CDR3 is TGTGCCAGCAGGGAGGGACTAGCGGAATACAATGAGCAGTTCTTC.

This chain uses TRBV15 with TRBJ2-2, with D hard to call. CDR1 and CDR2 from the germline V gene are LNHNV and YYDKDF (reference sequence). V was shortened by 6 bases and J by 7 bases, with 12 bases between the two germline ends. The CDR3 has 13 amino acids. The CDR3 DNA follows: TGTGCCACCAGGGCTAAGGGAAACGGGGAGCTGTTTTTT. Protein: CATRAKGNGELFF.

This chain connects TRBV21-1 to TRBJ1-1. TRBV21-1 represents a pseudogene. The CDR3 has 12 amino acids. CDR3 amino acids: CASSKGSTEAFF. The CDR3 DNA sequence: TGTGCCAGCAGCAAAGGAAGCACTGAAGCTTTCTTT.

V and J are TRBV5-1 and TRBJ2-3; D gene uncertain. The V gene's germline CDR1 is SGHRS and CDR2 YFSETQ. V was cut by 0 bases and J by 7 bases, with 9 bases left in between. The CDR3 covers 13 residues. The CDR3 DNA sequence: TGCGCCAGCAGCTTGGGACTTGGACATACGCAGTATTTT. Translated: CASSLGLGHTQYF.

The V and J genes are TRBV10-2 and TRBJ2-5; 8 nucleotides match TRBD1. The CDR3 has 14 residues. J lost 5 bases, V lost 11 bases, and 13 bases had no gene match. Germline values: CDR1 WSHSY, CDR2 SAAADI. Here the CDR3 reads CAFRSDRARETQYF. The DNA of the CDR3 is TGCGCCTTTCGATCGGACAGGGCACGGGAGACCCAGTACTTC.

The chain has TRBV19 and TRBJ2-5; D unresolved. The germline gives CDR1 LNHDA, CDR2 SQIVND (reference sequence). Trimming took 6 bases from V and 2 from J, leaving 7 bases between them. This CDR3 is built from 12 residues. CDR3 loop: CASRVGQETQYF. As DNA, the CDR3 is TGTGCCAGTAGGGTGGGGCAAGAGACCCAGTACTTC.

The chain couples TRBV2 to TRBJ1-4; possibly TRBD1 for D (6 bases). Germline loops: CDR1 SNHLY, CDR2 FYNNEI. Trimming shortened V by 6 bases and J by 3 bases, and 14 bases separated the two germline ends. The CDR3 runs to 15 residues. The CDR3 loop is CASRTQGPANEKLFF. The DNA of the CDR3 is TGTGCCAGCAGGACACAGGGCCCGGCTAATGAAAAACTGTTTTTT.

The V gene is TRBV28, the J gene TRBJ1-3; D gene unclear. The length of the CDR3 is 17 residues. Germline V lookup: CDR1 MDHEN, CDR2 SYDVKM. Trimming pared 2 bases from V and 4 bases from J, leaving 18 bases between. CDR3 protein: CASSLALGWERGNTIYF. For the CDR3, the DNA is TGTGCCAGCAGTTTAGCCCTAGGGTGGGAACGAGGAAACACCATATATTTT.

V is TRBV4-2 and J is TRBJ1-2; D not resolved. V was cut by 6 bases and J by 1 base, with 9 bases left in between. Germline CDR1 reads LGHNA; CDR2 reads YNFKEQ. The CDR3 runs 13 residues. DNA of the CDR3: TGTGCCAGCAGTCTCGAGATTAACTATGGCTACACCTTC. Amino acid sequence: CASSLEINYGYTF.

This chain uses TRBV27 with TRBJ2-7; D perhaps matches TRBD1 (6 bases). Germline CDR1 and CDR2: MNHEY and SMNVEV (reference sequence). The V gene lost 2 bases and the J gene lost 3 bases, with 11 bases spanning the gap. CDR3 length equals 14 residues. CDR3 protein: CASSLRQGFYEQYF. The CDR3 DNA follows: TGTGCCAGCAGTTTAAGGCAGGGGTTCTACGAGCAGTACTTC.

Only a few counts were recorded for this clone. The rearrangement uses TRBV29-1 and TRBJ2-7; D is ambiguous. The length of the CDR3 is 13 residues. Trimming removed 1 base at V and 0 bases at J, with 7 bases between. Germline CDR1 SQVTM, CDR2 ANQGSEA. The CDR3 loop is CSVEVHNSYEQYF. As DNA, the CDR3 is TGCAGCGTTGAAGTCCACAACTCCTACGAGCAGTACTTC.

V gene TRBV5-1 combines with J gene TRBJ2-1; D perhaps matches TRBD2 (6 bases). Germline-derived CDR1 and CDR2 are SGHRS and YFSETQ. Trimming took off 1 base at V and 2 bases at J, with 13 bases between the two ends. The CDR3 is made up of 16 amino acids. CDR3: CASSLIGGSTYNEQFF. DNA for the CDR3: TGCGCCAGCAGCTTGATTGGGGGGAGCACCTACAATGAGCAGTTCTTC.

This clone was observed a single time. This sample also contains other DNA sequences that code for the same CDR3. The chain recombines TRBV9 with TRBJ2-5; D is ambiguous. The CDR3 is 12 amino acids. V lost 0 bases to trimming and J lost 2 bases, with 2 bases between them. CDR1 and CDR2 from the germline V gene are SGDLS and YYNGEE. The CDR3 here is CASSVGQETQYF. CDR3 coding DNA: TGTGCCAGCAGCGTAGGTCAAGAGACCCAGTACTTC.

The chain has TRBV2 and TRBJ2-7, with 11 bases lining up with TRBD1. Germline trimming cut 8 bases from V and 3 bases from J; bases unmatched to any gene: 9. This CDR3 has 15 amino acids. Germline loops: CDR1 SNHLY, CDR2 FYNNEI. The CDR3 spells CASADSGTGGYEQYF. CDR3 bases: TGTGCCAGCGCCGACTCCGGGACAGGGGGCTACGAGCAGTACTTC.

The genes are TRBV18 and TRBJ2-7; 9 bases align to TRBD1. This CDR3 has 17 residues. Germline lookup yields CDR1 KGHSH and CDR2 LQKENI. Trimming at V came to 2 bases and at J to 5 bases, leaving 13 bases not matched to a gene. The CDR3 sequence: CASSPLASRDRVNEQYF. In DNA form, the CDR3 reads TGTGCCAGCTCACCATTAGCCTCCCGGGACAGGGTCAACGAGCAGTACTTC.

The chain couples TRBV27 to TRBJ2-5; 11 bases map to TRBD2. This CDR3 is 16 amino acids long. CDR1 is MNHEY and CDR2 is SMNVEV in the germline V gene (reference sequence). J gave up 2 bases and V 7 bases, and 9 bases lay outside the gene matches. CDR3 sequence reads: CASKKGLAEGQETQYF. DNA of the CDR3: TGTGCCAGCAAAAAGGGACTAGCGGAGGGACAAGAGACCCAGTACTTC.

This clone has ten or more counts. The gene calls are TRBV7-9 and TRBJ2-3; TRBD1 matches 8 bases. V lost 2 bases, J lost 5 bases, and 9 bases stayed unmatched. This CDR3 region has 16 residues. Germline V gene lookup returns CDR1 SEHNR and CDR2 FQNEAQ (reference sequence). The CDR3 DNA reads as TGTGCCAGCAGCTTATCAGGGGGCGAATTTGTAGATACGCAGTATTTT. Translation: CASSLSGGEFVDTQYF.

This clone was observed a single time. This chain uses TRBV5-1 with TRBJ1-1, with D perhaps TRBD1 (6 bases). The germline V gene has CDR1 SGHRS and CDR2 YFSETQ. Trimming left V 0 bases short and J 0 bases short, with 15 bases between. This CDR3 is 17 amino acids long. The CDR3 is CASSLAPGAGMNTEAFF. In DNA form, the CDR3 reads TGCGCCAGCAGCTTGGCTCCAGGGGCGGGGATGAACACTGAAGCTTTCTTT.

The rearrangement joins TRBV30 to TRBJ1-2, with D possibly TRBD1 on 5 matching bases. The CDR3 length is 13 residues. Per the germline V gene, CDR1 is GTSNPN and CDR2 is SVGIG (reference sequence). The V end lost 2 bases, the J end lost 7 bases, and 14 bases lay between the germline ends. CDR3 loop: CAWSLGGELGYTF. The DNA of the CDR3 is TGTGCCTGGAGTTTGGGGGGGGAACTTGGCTACACCTTC.

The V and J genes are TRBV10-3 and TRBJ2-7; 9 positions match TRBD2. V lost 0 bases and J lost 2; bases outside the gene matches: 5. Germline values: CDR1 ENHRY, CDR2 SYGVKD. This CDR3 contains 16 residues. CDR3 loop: CAISESRTSATYEQYF. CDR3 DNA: TGTGCCATCAGTGAGTCGAGGACTAGCGCTACCTACGAGCAGTACTTC.

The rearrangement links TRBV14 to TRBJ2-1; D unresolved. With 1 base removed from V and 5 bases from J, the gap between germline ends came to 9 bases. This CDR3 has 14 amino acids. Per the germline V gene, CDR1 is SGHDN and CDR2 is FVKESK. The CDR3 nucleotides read TGTGCCAGCAGCCAAGGACGCGGAAACAATGAGCAGTTCTTC. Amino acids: CASSQGRGNNEQFF.

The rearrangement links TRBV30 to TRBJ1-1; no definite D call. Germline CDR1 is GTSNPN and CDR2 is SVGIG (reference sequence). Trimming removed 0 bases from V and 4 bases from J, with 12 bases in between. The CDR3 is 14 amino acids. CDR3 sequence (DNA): TGTGCCTGGAGTGTACTCGGGGTTGGCACTGAAGCTTTCTTT. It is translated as CAWSVLGVGTEAFF.

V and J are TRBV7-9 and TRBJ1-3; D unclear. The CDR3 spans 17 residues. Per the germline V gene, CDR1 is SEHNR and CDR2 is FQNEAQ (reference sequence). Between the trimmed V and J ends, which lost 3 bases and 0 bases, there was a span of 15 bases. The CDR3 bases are TGTGCCAGCAGCTTCTCAGACTTCATCAGCTCTGGAAACACCATATATTTT. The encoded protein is CASSFSDFISSGNTIYF.

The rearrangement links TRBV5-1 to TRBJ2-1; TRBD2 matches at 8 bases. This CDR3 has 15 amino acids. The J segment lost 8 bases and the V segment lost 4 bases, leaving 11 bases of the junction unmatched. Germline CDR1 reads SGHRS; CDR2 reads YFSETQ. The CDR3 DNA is TGCGCCAGCAGCAGACGAGGGACTAGAGAGGATGAGCAGTTCTTC. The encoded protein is CASSRRGTREDEQFF.

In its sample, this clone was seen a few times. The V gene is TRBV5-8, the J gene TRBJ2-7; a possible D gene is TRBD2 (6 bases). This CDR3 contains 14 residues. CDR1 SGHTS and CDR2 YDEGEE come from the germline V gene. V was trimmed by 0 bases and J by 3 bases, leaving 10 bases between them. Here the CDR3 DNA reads TGTGCCAGCAGCTTGGATCGGGGACTCTACGAGCAGTACTTC. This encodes CASSLDRGLYEQYF.

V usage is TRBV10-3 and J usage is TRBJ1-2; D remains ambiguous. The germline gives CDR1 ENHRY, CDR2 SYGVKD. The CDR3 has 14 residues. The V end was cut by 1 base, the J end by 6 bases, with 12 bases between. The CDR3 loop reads CAISELGERDGYTF. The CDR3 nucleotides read TGTGCCATCAGTGAGTTGGGCGAACGAGATGGCTACACCTTC.

Here the CDR3 DNA reads TGTGCCAGCAGCGCGGACAGGTCGGGGTACGAGCAGTACTTC. The encoded protein is CASSADRSGYEQYF. This chain links TRBV6-6 with TRBJ2-7, with 7 nucleotides matching TRBD1. This CDR3 contains 14 residues. V lost 6 bases, J lost 4 bases, and 9 bases stayed unmatched. Germline CDR1 MNHNY, CDR2 SVGAGI (reference sequence).

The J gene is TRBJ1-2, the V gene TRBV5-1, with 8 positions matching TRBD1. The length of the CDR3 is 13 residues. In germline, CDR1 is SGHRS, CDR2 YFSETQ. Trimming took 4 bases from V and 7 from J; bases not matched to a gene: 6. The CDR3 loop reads CASSVTGAGGYTF. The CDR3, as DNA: TGCGCCAGCAGCGTGACAGGGGCGGGTGGCTACACCTTC.